A selection of T cell receptor beta chains follows, all from one sample in a study of T cells after yellow fever vaccination. Each CDR3 protein gets one entry after TCRdb re-called the 5' RACE reads with MiXCR. In the table there are 450,000 to 600,000 distinct CDR3 sequences, about a sixth of which are singletons. The sequences come from PBMCs, collected less than 6 days after the first yellow fever vaccination. These receptors were taken from a man aged 18 to 29 who received the YFV17D yellow fever vaccine. The CDR3 runs from the conserved cysteine through the conserved F or W. Fields, in order: V gene, J gene, CDR3 protein.

>TRBV11-2|TRBJ2-1
CASSSRGLLDEQFF
>TRBV9|TRBJ2-3
CASSDTWGESTDTQYF
>TRBV9|TRBJ2-5
CASSVAGGTSQETQYF
>TRBV7-6|TRBJ2-3
CASSLAGDATQYF
>TRBV4-3|TRBJ1-1
CASSQVPPTGGAFF
>TRBV20-1|TRBJ1-1
CSVLYRGGNTEAFF
>TRBV20-1|TRBJ2-3
CSASMARTDTQYF
>TRBV12-3/TRBV12-4|TRBJ1-2
CASSLGSMGYGYTF
>TRBV6-5|TRBJ2-1
CASSYFGNHNEQFF
>TRBV10-3|TRBJ2-7
CAISEPSGGIGSYEQYF
>TRBV20-1|TRBJ1-6
CSAQVGQGIGSPLHF
>TRBV4-1|TRBJ1-1
CASSQEGRVSTEAFF
>TRBV5-1|TRBJ1-3
CASSLVPESSGNTIYF
>TRBV6-1|TRBJ2-7
CASTIRGSGDEQYF